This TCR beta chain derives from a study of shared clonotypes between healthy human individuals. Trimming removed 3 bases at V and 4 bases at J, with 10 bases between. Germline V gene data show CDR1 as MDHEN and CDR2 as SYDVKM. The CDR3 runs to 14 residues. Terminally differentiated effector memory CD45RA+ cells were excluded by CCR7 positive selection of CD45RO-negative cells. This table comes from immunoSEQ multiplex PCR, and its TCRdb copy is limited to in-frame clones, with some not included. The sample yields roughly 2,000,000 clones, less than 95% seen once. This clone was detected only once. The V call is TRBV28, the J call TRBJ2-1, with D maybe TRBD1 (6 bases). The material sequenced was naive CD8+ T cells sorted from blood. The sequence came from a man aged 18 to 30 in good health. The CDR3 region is CASSFLQGYNEQFF. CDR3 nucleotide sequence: TGTGCCAGCAGTTTCTTACAGGGTTACAATGAGCAGTTCTTC.